Below, one T cell receptor (beta chain) is given with its context. The target antigen is unknown. Germline loops: CDR1 LNHDA, CDR2 SQIVND (reference sequence). The CDR3 covers 13 residues. V lost 6 bases, J lost 1 base, and 9 bases lay in between. The sample is drawn from a study of graft-versus-host responses after intestinal transplantation. As for the study in general: Anti-thymocyte globulin was used for induction in all recipients, who then took tacrolimus and steroids for roughly 3 years. Overall study findings and caveats: Detection of GvH clones occurred in recipient marrow, and some had their first appearance in ileum or blood.

Some clones are missing from TCRdb's copy, which holds only in-frame ones; the method was immunoSEQ multiplex PCR. Of some 62,000 clones in the sample, over 90% are singletons; the top ten hold about 1.7%. The starting material was unstimulated CD8+ T cells sorted from spleen or lymph node cells, obtained before transplant. The source of this sequence is a human donor who was the organ donor for an intestinal transplant. The chain joins TRBV19 to TRBJ1-1, with no clear D. The CDR3 region has the DNA TGTGCCAGTAGACCTCGGGGGAACACTGAAGCTTTCTTT. Residues: CASRPRGNTEAFF. Filled out from reference TRBV19 and TRBJ1-1, the complete variable domain reads DGGITQSPKYLFRKEGQNVTLSCEQNLNHDAMYWYRQDPGQGLRLIYYSQIVNDFQKGDIAEGYSVSREKKESFPLTVTSAQKNPTAFYLCASRPRGNTEAFFGQGTRLTVV.